This passage covers 28 T cell receptor beta chains from one sample sequenced in a study of response to subunit inactivated influenza vaccine. TCRdb redid the calling of the RT-PCR reads with MiXCR, one entry per CDR3 protein. This table holds hundreds of thousands of distinct CDR3 sequences, approximately 14% found once. The sample was PBMCs from blood, taken about 12 days after vaccination. The source of these receptors is a middle-aged man who received an inactivated influenza vaccine.

The V and J genes are TRBV11-1 and TRBJ2-7; no clear D gene. V was pared by 3 bases and J by 2 bases, with 14 bases between. Per the germline V gene, CDR1 is SGHAT and CDR2 is FQDESV (reference sequence). The CDR3 totals 15 residues. This CDR3 is CASSFGLSATYEQYF. CDR3 in DNA: TGTGCCAGCAGCTTCGGCCTATCAGCCACCTACGAGCAGTACTTC.

The V gene is TRBV6-1, the J gene TRBJ1-1; 7 bases are a match to TRBD1. CDR3 length: 13 amino acids. CDR1 and CDR2 from the germline V gene are MNHNS and SASEGT. The ends lost 10 bases at V and 3 bases at J; junction bases unmatched: 8. The CDR3 region has the DNA TGTGCCACCCGAGGGACAGCAGACACTGAAGCTTTCTTT. Translated: CATRGTADTEAFF.

This clonotype was counted a few times. The rearrangement uses TRBV6-6 and TRBJ2-1; 8 bases map to TRBD2. CDR3 length: 13 amino acids. V was pared by 0 bases and J by 16 bases, with 8 bases of the junction left unmatched. Germline V gene data show CDR1 as MNHNY and CDR2 as SVGAGI (reference sequence). The CDR3 reads CASSYSLAGSEFF. Written as DNA, the CDR3 is TGTGCCAGCAGTTACTCGTTAGCGGGGAGCGAATTCTTC.

This clonotype was detected ten times or more. A read error may account for a junction end that differs from germline. The chain carries TRBV7-2 and TRBJ1-1, with 7 bases matching TRBD1. The CDR3 totals 12 residues. Germline CDR1 is SGHTA and CDR2 is FQGNSA. This chain's CDR3 is CASSFSGTVPLF. Written as DNA, the CDR3 is TGTGCCAGCAGCTTTTCCGGGACAGTTCCTCTCTTT.

The V and J genes are TRBV6-2 or TRBV6-3 and TRBJ2-7, with a possible D match to TRBD1 (6 bases). V was trimmed by 5 bases and J by 1 base, leaving 15 bases between them. Germline CDR1 reads MNHEY; CDR2 reads SVGEGT. The CDR3 runs 15 residues. This chain's CDR3 is CASSGPGTPSYEQYF. As DNA, the CDR3 is TGTGCCAGCAGTGGGCCCGGGACACCATCCTACGAGCAGTACTTC.

The table lists this clonotype with a few counts. V is TRBV12-3 or TRBV12-4 and J is TRBJ2-1; 16 bases are a match to TRBD2. The CDR3 covers 18 residues. J was trimmed by 7 bases and V by 7 bases; bases with no gene match: 13. The CDR3 is CASTPRGLAGGYINEQFF. In nucleotides, the CDR3 is TGTGCCAGCACCCCCCGGGGACTAGCGGGGGGGTATATAAATGAGCAGTTCTTC.

This clonotype was recorded a few times. The chain couples TRBV5-6 to TRBJ2-1, with 8 bases lining up with TRBD2. CDR3 length equals 14 residues. J gave up 6 bases and V 0 bases, and 2 bases lay outside the gene matches. Germline loops: CDR1 SGHDT, CDR2 YYEEEE. The CDR3 here is CASSLVGTSNEQFF. In DNA form, the CDR3 reads TGTGCCAGCAGCTTGGTCGGGACTAGCAATGAGCAGTTCTTC.

V gene TRBV7-2 combines with J gene TRBJ2-1, with TRBD2 matching over 8 bases. Germline CDR1 reads SGHTA; CDR2 reads FQGNSA. The CDR3 consists of 15 residues. The ends lost 1 base at V and 8 bases at J; junction bases unmatched: 7. CDR3 protein: CASSLDRTSLYEQFF. CDR3 nucleotide sequence: TGTGCCAGCAGCTTAGATCGGACTAGCTTGTATGAGCAGTTCTTC.

V usage is TRBV6-2 or TRBV6-3 and J usage is TRBJ1-1; D is ambiguous. The V and J ends lost 4 bases and 1 base respectively, with 10 bases between them. The CDR3 contains 14 residues. Germline V CDR1 and CDR2: MNHEY, SVGEGT. CDR3 loop: CASSFPRRNTEAFF. The CDR3 DNA sequence: TGTGCCAGCAGTTTTCCAAGGAGGAACACTGAAGCTTTCTTT.

The rearrangement joins TRBV27 to TRBJ2-7; 9 nucleotides agree with TRBD1. Germline CDR1 reads MNHEY; CDR2 reads SMNVEV (reference sequence). The CDR3 spans 14 residues. J lost 1 base, V lost 6 bases, and 4 bases had no gene match. Here the CDR3 reads CASRRTGESYEQYF. CDR3 DNA sequence: TGTGCCAGCAGAAGGACAGGGGAATCCTACGAGCAGTACTTC.

This clonotype was seen a handful of times. The CDR3 DNA sequence: TGTGCCAGCAGCTTATTTGGCGGGAGCTACTCCTACGAGCAGTACTTC. Translation: CASSLFGGSYSYEQYF. V usage is TRBV7-9 and J usage is TRBJ2-7, with TRBD2 matching over 7 bases. In germline, CDR1 is SEHNR, CDR2 FQNEAQ (reference sequence). Trimming took 2 bases from V and 0 from J; bases not matched to a gene: 7. The CDR3 consists of 16 residues. The variable domain in full, completed from reference TRBV7-9 and TRBJ2-7, reads DTGVSQNPRHKITKRGQNVTFRCDPISEHNRLYWYRQTLGQGPEFLTYFQNEAQLEKSRLLSDRFSAERPKGSFSTLEIQRTEQGDSAMYLCASSLFGGSYSYEQYFGPGTRLTVT.

This clonotype was detected only a few times. This chain joins TRBV12-3 or TRBV12-4 and TRBJ2-1, with a possible D match to TRBD2 (5 bases). There are 14 residues in the CDR3. V was cut by 3 bases and J by 12 bases, with 18 bases left in between. CDR3 DNA sequence: TGTGCCAGCAGTTTGGACGGACGGGGAGTGGCGCAGTTCTTC. Protein product: CASSLDGRGVAQFF.

The rearrangement uses TRBV5-1 and TRBJ2-6; possible D gene TRBD1, 6 bases. The germline V and J ends were trimmed by 5 bases and 2 bases, with 14 bases remaining between them. Germline CDR1 SGHRS, CDR2 YFSETQ. The CDR3 extends over 16 amino acids. The CDR3 coding sequence is TGCGCCAGCAGACAGGGACCTCGGACTGGGGCCAACGTCCTGACTTTC. Protein sequence: CASRQGPRTGANVLTF.

The gene calls are TRBV5-1 and TRBJ1-4, with D perhaps TRBD1 (5 bases). With 0 bases removed from V and 3 bases from J, the gap between germline ends came to 6 bases. This CDR3 contains 14 residues. Germline CDR1 SGHRS, CDR2 YFSETQ. The CDR3 region has the DNA TGCGCCAGCAGCTTGGGGGACCCTAATGAAAAACTGTTTTTT. Its translation is CASSLGDPNEKLFF.

This clonotype was picked up a small number of times. The chain uses TRBV5-6 and TRBJ2-1, with 12 positions matching TRBD2. Germline values: CDR1 SGHDT, CDR2 YYEEEE. This CDR3 is built from 16 residues. The trim removed 1 base at V and 8 bases at J, leaving 7 bases unmatched. This CDR3 reads CASSLSASGRADEQFF. CDR3 sequence (DNA): TGTGCCAGCAGCTTGTCGGCTAGCGGGAGGGCCGATGAGCAGTTCTTC. Full variable domain (remainder filled in from reference TRBV5-6 and TRBJ2-1): DAGVTQSPTHLIKTRGQQVTLRCSPKSGHDTVSWYQQALGQGPQFIFQYYEEEERQRGNFPDRFSGHQFPNYSSELNVNALLLGDSALYLCASSLSASGRADEQFFGPGTRLTVL.

V is TRBV28 and J is TRBJ1-6; D is unclear. CDR3 size: 16 residues. Germline assignment: CDR1 MDHEN and CDR2 SYDVKM. V gave up 3 bases and J gave up 3 bases, with 12 bases separating them. CDR3 sequence reads: CASSFPGVYYNSPLHF. CDR3 bases: TGTGCCAGCAGTTTTCCCGGGGTCTACTATAATTCACCCCTCCACTTT.

This clonotype was recorded a few times. The J gene is TRBJ2-7, the V gene TRBV9, with D perhaps TRBD2 (5 bases). The V and J ends lost 5 bases and 6 bases respectively, with 18 bases between them. The CDR3 is made up of 14 amino acids. Germline CDR1 reads SGDLS; CDR2 reads YYNGEE. The CDR3, as DNA: TGTGCCAGCAGTGCCTTGCCGGGATGGGGCGAGCAGTACTTC. Its translation: CASSALPGWGEQYF.

V usage is TRBV28 and J usage is TRBJ1-5; no clear D gene. Trimming shortened V by 11 bases and J by 5 bases, and 10 bases separated the two germline ends. Germline CDR1 is MDHEN and CDR2 is SYDVKM. The CDR3 covers 11 residues. The CDR3: CACGRDQPQHF. CDR3 DNA sequence: TGTGCCTGCGGGAGGGATCAGCCCCAGCATTTT.

In DNA, the CDR3 is TGTGCCAGCACCTTTAGCCTCAGGCCTCAGCCCCAGCATTTT. It codes for CASTFSLRPQPQHF. The chain is built from TRBV28 and TRBJ1-5; D ambiguous. V was cut by 7 bases and J by 6 bases, with 16 bases left in between. The CDR3 extends over 14 amino acids. Germline lookup yields CDR1 MDHEN and CDR2 SYDVKM.

The chain is built from TRBV10-3 and TRBJ2-1, with TRBD2 matching 9 bases. CDR1 is ENHRY, CDR2 SYGVKD, per germline. V gave up 7 bases and J gave up 2 bases; unmatched junction bases: 6. CDR3 length: 15 amino acids. CDR3 loop: CAIKQSGGPYNEQFF. DNA for the CDR3: TGTGCCATCAAACAAAGCGGGGGGCCCTACAATGAGCAGTTCTTC.

The chain links TRBV29-1 to TRBJ1-4; 10 bases line up with TRBD1. After removal of 7 bases from V and 4 bases from J, the junction contained 9 bases not matched to a gene. Germline loops: CDR1 SQVTM, CDR2 ANQGSEA. The length of the CDR3 is 15 residues. In nucleotides, the CDR3 is TGCAGCGCTACTCGGGACAGGGGCCGTAATGAAAAACTGTTTTTT. Its protein is CSATRDRGRNEKLFF.

This clonotype was counted at least ten times. The V gene is TRBV2, the J gene TRBJ1-2; 9 bases map to TRBD1. CDR3 size: 15 residues. V lost 6 bases to trimming and J lost 4 bases; unmatched junction nucleotides: 9. Germline values: CDR1 SNHLY, CDR2 FYNNEI. CDR3 bases: TGTGCCAGCAGGGCACAGGGGGCGAATGCCTATGGCTACACCTTC. This sequence encodes CASRAQGANAYGYTF.

The gene calls are TRBV7-2 and TRBJ2-5, with D unclear. The V gene's germline CDR1 is SGHTA and CDR2 FQGNSA. Trimming left V 7 bases short and J 7 bases short, with 19 bases between. CDR3 length equals 14 residues. The CDR3 DNA reads TGTGCCAGCACCGCGAGTGTGTCCGAGAGGACCCAGTACTTC. This gives the protein CASTASVSERTQYF.

In this sample, this clonotype turned up a few times. The chain recombines TRBV7-9 with TRBJ2-7; 12 bases are a match to TRBD2. The CDR3 has 16 residues. V dropped 5 bases and J dropped 0; count of bases not matched to a gene: 5. CDR1 and CDR2 (germline): SEHNR, FQNEAQ (reference sequence). In DNA, the CDR3 is TGTGCCAGCAGCAAAGGACTAGCGGGATACTCCTACGAGCAGTACTTC. Translating gives CASSKGLAGYSYEQYF.

This clonotype was seen a few times. V usage is TRBV7-3 and J usage is TRBJ2-1, with 10 nucleotides matching TRBD2. Trimming cost V 4 bases and J 6 bases; bases outside gene matches: 6. There are 15 residues in the CDR3. In germline, CDR1 is SGHTA, CDR2 FQGTGA. CDR3 in DNA: TGTGCCAGCAGCTCAGGGACTAGCGTAAGCAATGAGCAGTTCTTC. Translating gives CASSSGTSVSNEQFF.

The chain employs TRBV18 and TRBJ2-1; 10 nucleotides align to TRBD1. The trim removed 4 bases at V and 12 bases at J, leaving 6 bases unmatched. There are 13 residues in the CDR3. Germline CDR1 reads KGHSH; CDR2 reads LQKENI. This chain's CDR3 is CASSHLDRGLQFF. The CDR3 nucleotides read TGTGCCAGCTCACACTTGGACAGGGGGTTGCAGTTCTTC.

This chain connects TRBV6-2 or TRBV6-3 to TRBJ2-5; 14 positions agree with TRBD2. V was clipped by 6 bases and J by 5 bases; unmatched bases: 11. From germline, CDR1 is MNHEY and CDR2 SVGEGT. The CDR3 is made up of 17 amino acids. CDR3 amino acids: CASSRGLAGGNRETQYF. The CDR3 nucleotides are TGTGCCAGCAGCCGAGGACTAGCGGGAGGCAACCGGGAGACCCAGTACTTC.

The genes are TRBV11-2 and TRBJ1-2; D perhaps matches TRBD1 (6 bases). Trimming removed 4 bases at V and 3 bases at J, with 9 bases between. Germline V lookup: CDR1 SGHAT, CDR2 FQNNGV. This CDR3 is 13 amino acids long. Written as DNA, the CDR3 is TGTGCCAGCAGCTCCCGACAGGACTATGGCTACACCTTC. Amino acid sequence: CASSSRQDYGYTF.